A single T cell receptor beta chain is shown here with its context. This clone occurred a few times. Its binding antigen is unknown. There are no base qualities to consult, and no much larger clone falls within one base. CDR1 and CDR2 (LNHNV, YYDKDF) derive from the germline V gene (reference sequence). The CDR3 has 13 amino acids, counting the end cysteine and phenylalanine. The retained sequence is limited to the CDR3, 39 bases, with the frame set at the first base. V and J are truncated by 0 bases and 7 bases respectively, leaving an intervening sequence of 9 bases. All of the isolated RNA was reverse transcribed with the High Capacity cDNA Reverse Transcription Kit, so expressed TCRB transcripts were sequenced. Deep immunoSEQ sequencing was performed on naive, central memory and regulatory T cell samples, with an average of approximately 3.9 million total reads per sample. Sorted cells were lysed in RLT buffer, and RNA was extracted using DNase-treated RNeasy Micro or Mini kits according to cell number. Each cell subset was processed on its own to prevent cross-contamination, while patient and healthy donor samples were processed together. The immunoSEQ multiplex PCR was used to amplify TCRB sequences from cDNA, generating 87-bp fragments that spanned the CDR3 region. Sequencing of the amplicons was performed on the Illumina HiSeq platform. The original methods were these. PCR bias was computationally corrected using synthetic template baselines, reads within Hamming distance 2 were collapsed, and singletons that could not be merged were discarded. Reads were aligned against IMGT so that V, D and J genes, CDR3 length and insertions or deletions at six rearrangement sites could be assigned. Clonotype counts were normalized to sorted cell number within each subset before computing true diversity and Gini coefficients with the tcR R package. The overlap coefficient, calculated on TCRB nucleotide sequences, was used to quantify repertoire sharing. As a proxy for the pre-selection repertoire, out-of-frame TCRB sequences from naive cells were analyzed. TCRdb provides this immuneACCESS table in a form limited to in-frame rearrangements. Some clones are lacking; in checked studies, under half of them reflect an unresolved V gene, and why the rest are absent is not known. The D gene and trimming were derived from the DNA, and the V and J assignments and clone size from that table. The sample table shows 850,000 to 900,000 clones, and about 17% are seen once. The ten largest account for 0.02% to 0.025% of the sample.

From each donor, a single peripheral blood sample of approximately 110 mL on average was drawn into heparinised tubes. A BD FACSAria II was used to sort naive, central memory, regulatory and stem cell-like memory CD4+ T cells with a panel that included CD45RO, CCR7, CD25, CD127, CD95 and CD27. A purity above 95% was achieved for all sorted populations. Right away, PBMCs were isolated by Lymphoprep density gradient centrifugation and were stained directly, with no culture step. So that batch effects would be minimized, each experiment stained and sorted samples in pairs, pairing one healthy donor with one patient. This entry belongs to a study of beta chain features in type 1 diabetes (dated by TCRdb to the late 2010s). Regarding the study in general: Mean age, gender distribution, total cell number and subset yield were not different between patients and healthy donors. A total of 107,917,701 sorted cells were examined across all samples, and a strong correlation was observed between cell number per subset and RNA yield. The study compared the TCRB repertoires of sorted circulating CD4+ T cell subsets in recently diagnosed type 1 diabetes patients with those in matched healthy donors. Regulatory and stem cell-like memory subsets were isolated from only 8 patients and about 8 healthy donors, whereas naive and central memory subsets came from all 30 or so donors. What the study reported, not specific to this receptor: At VDJ recombination sites, type 1 diabetes patients had fewer insertions and more deleted nucleotides, which implies abnormalities in thymic rearrangement. Because the HLA sub-analyses included only small numbers of individuals, any influence of HLA type on TCRB rearrangement was left unresolved. Because cDNA was sequenced instead of genomic DNA, activated cells with high expression could be over-represented, although the groups did not differ in activation or CD3 levels. Naive, central memory and regulatory TCRB repertoires appeared to be more alike among patients than among healthy donors. A moderate but significant shortening of TCRB CDR3 length was observed in type 1 diabetes patients in all four CD4+ subsets. Shorter templates might have been favored by PCR, but patient and control samples were amplified and corrected together, so both groups would have been affected equally by any skew.

This TCR derives from a young woman in good health. The sample taken for sequencing was naive CD4+ T cells from blood. The sample's cell subset or site label, decoded: true naive CD4+ T cells. The chain joins TRBV15 to TRBJ1-1; no confident D gene assignment can be made. Here the CDR3 is given as CATSRESVSEAFF. The base sequence is TGTGCCACCAGCAGAGAATCTGTGAGTGAAGCTTTCTTT.